This T cell receptor beta chain appears in the sequencing data of a study of T cells in Graves' hyperthyroidism and ophthalmopathy. CDR1 and CDR2 (germline): SGHTA, FQGNSA. This CDR3 spans 15 amino acids. RNA transcripts were the template for amplifying TCR beta CDR3 regions. RT-PCR in the first round (using the HTBI primer set) targeted the TCR CDR3. TCRdb reanalysed the multiplex PCR reads using MiXCR and keeps one entry per CDR3 protein. The top ten hold around 43% of the sample, which has roughly 200,000 distinct CDR3 sequences, around 18% seen once. General study points: Expanded thyroid clonotypes (above 0.001) were mostly also found in blood.

Points on this clonotype: Its target is not known. At one end the junction does not follow the germline gene, possibly because of a read error.

The receptor comes from a man aged 40-49 years with Graves' hyperthyroidism. V is TRBV7-2 and J is TRBJ2-3; D may be TRBD2 (6 bases). The sample was blood. The DNA of the CDR3 is TGCGCCAGCAGCCCGTTCGGGGGAAGTGGAGATACGCAGTATTTT. Translating it yields CASSPFGGSGDTQYF. Full variable domain (rest looked up from reference TRBV7-2 and TRBJ2-3): GAGVSQSPSNKVTEKGKDVELRCDPISGHTALYWYRQSLGQGLEFLIYFQGNSAPDKSGLPSDRFSAERTGGSVSTLTIQRTQQEDSAVYLCASSPFGGSGDTQYFGPGTRLTVL.